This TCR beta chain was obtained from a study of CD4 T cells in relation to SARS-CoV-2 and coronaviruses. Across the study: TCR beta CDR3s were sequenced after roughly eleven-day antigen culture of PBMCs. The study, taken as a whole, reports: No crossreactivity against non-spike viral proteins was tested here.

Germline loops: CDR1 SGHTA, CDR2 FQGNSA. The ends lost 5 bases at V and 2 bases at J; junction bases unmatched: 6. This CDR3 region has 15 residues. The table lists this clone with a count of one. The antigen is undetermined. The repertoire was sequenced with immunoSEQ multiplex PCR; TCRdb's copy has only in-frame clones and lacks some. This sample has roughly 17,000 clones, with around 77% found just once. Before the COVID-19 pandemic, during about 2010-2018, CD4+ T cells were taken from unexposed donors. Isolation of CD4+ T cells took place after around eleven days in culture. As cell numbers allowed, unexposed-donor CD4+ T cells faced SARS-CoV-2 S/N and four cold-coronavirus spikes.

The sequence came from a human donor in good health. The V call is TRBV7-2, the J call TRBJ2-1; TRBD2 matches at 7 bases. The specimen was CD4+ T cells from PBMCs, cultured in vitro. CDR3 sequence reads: CASSTAGFTYNEQFF. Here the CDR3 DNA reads TGTGCCAGCAGCACAGCGGGATTCACCTACAATGAGCAGTTCTTC.